The next 9 T cell receptor beta chains were all read from a single sample in a study of memory CD4+ T cells and cytomegalovirus serostatus. Single viable CD3+CD4+CD8-CD45RO+ cells were sorted as the memory CD4+ T cells. Data came from immunoSEQ multiplex PCR; TCRdb stores just in-frame clones and leaves some out. The sample has fewer than 50,000 clones; around 80% are singletons. Sequencing was done on a sample of memory CD4+ T cells from blood. The receptors come from an adult in good health and CMV-seropositive.

The rearrangement uses TRBV28 and TRBJ1-2; TRBD1 matches 7 bases. Germline trimming cut 6 bases from V and 1 base from J; bases unmatched to any gene: 5. The CDR3 has 14 residues. Germline V CDR1 and CDR2: MDHEN, SYDVKM. CDR3 DNA sequence: TGTGCCAGCAGAGAGACAGGGAATAACTATGGCTACACCTTC. Its protein product is CASRETGNNYGYTF.

The chain combines TRBV15 with TRBJ1-4; possibly TRBD1 for D (5 bases). Trimming took off 1 base at V and 7 bases at J, with 10 bases between the two ends. This CDR3 is built from 14 residues. Germline loops: CDR1 LNHNV, CDR2 YYDKDF (reference sequence). This CDR3 is CATSRVGGIEKLFF. CDR3 coding DNA: TGTGCCACCAGCAGAGTCGGGGGAATTGAAAAACTGTTTTTT.

The chain couples TRBV6-1 to TRBJ1-2; 7 nucleotides align to TRBD1. The CDR3 extends over 14 amino acids. Per germline, CDR1 MNHNS and CDR2 SASEGT. The V gene end was trimmed by 2 bases and the J gene end by 7 bases; junction bases not matched to a gene: 7. DNA of the CDR3: TGTGCCAGCAGTGAACTGACAGGGAAGGGTGGCTACACCTTC. This codes for CASSELTGKGGYTF.

The chain uses TRBV6-4 and TRBJ2-2; D uncertain. Germline loops: CDR1 MRHNA, CDR2 SNTAGT. The CDR3 is made up of 13 amino acids. V shed 6 bases and J shed 4 bases, with 9 bases lying between them. The CDR3 spells CASSQDRTGELFF. CDR3 coding DNA: TGTGCCAGCAGCCAGGACCGCACCGGGGAGCTGTTTTTT.

There are a few counts of this clone. This sequence joins TRBV4-3 and TRBJ2-7; TRBD1 or TRBD2 may be the D gene (5 bases each). The length of the CDR3 is 12 residues. Trimming stripped 0 bases from V and 6 bases from J, with 6 bases between. Germline V gene data show CDR1 as LGHNA and CDR2 as YSLEER. This CDR3 reads CASSQDGGEQYF. In DNA, the CDR3 is TGCGCCAGCAGCCAAGATGGGGGCGAGCAGTACTTC.

In this sample, this clone turned up a few times. The CDR3 loop reads CASSSNRGAFGKLFF. In DNA, the CDR3 is TGTGCCAGCAGCTCTAACCGGGGGGCCTTTGGGAAACTGTTTTTT. The J gene is TRBJ1-4, the V gene TRBV5-4; maybe TRBD1 (6 bases). Germline CDR1 reads SGHNT; CDR2 reads YYREEE (reference sequence). The CDR3 is 15 amino acids. The V gene lost 3 bases and the J gene lost 11 bases, with 20 bases spanning the gap.

This clone has a handful of counts. This chain uses TRBV5-6 with TRBJ2-5; D is perhaps TRBD2 (5 bases). Germline CDR1 and CDR2: SGHDT and YYEEEE. This CDR3 contains 13 residues. The ends were cut back, 4 bases at V and 5 bases at J, with 12 bases in the middle. The CDR3 loop reads CASSLGRGETQYF. The DNA for the CDR3 is TGTGCCAGCAGCCTCGGACGAGGGGAGACCCAGTACTTC.

The chain links TRBV2 to TRBJ1-5; TRBD1 matches 9 bases. Germline trimming cut 6 bases from V and 7 bases from J; bases unmatched to any gene: 10. The germline V gene encodes CDR1 SNHLY and CDR2 FYNNEI. CDR3 size: 15 residues. In nucleotides, the CDR3 is TGTGCCAGCAGCGCCGTGACAGGGGGAGGACAGCCCCAGCATTTT. Translating it yields CASSAVTGGGQPQHF.

The J gene is TRBJ1-2, the V gene TRBV19, with 7 bases aligning to TRBD1. CDR1 is LNHDA and CDR2 is SQIVND in the germline V gene (reference sequence). The CDR3 contains 18 residues. Trimming at V came to 3 bases and at J to 4 bases, leaving 17 bases not matched to a gene. CDR3 protein: CASSIVAPRLGQSYGYTF. The CDR3 DNA reads TGTGCCAGTAGTATCGTGGCTCCCCGGTTGGGACAGTCCTATGGCTACACCTTC.